One and the same sample provided the 29 T cell receptor beta chains below, sequenced in a study of blood T cell repertoires in COVID-19. Profiled with immunoSEQ multiplex PCR; TCRdb holds only in-frame clones, not every one. The profile covers about 160,000 clones, with roughly 81% appearing a single time and under 6% taken by the ten largest. Sample: peripheral blood. These receptors were obtained from a woman in her forties or fifties with COVID-19, enrolled during active disease.

The chain joins TRBV6-1 to TRBJ1-2; TRBD1 might be the D (5 bases). Trimming pared 3 bases from V and 5 bases from J, leaving 16 bases between. The CDR3 totals 15 residues. From germline, CDR1 is MNHNS and CDR2 SASEGT. DNA for the CDR3: TGTGCCAGCAGTGAGGGACTGCAGGTCAGGTATGGCTACACCTTC. It yields the protein CASSEGLQVRYGYTF.

In nucleotides, the CDR3 is TGTGCCAGCTCAGGCGGAGCTCTCACTGAAGCTTTCTTT. It codes for CASSGGALTEAFF. The chain links TRBV18 to TRBJ1-1, with unresolved D. CDR1 and CDR2 (germline): KGHSH, LQKENI. CDR3 length equals 13 residues. With 5 bases removed from V and 4 bases from J, the gap between germline ends came to 11 bases. The full variable domain, with the rest looked up from reference TRBV18 and TRBJ1-1, is NAGVMQNPRHLVRRRGQEARLRCSPMKGHSHVYWYRQLPEEGLKFMVYLQKENIIDESGMPKERFSAEFPKEGPSILRIQQVVRGDSAAYFCASSGGALTEAFFGQGTRLTVV.

The chain has TRBV7-2 and TRBJ2-2, with D tentatively TRBD2 (5 bases). V was shortened by 0 bases and J by 0 bases, with 8 bases between the two germline ends. The CDR3 is made up of 16 amino acids. Looked up from germline, CDR1 is SGHTA and CDR2 is FQGNSA. In nucleotides, the CDR3 is TGTGCCAGCAGCTTAGCGGCTAGCTCGAACACCGGGGAGCTGTTTTTT. It yields the protein CASSLAASSNTGELFF. Variable domain in full (rest from reference TRBV7-2 and TRBJ2-2): GAGVSQSPSNKVTEKGKDVELRCDPISGHTALYWYRQSLGQGLEFLIYFQGNSAPDKSGLPSDRFSAERTGGSVSTLTIQRTQQEDSAVYLCASSLAASSNTGELFFGEGSRLTVL.

The CDR3 nucleotides read TGCGCCAGCAGCCTGAGACAGGGACCTTCCTACGAGCAGTACTTC. Translating it yields CASSLRQGPSYEQYF. This chain connects TRBV4-1 to TRBJ2-7; 7 nucleotides align to TRBD1. The germline V gene encodes CDR1 MGHRA and CDR2 YSYEKL. Unmatched junction bases numbered 7, after V lost 4 bases and J lost 1 base. The CDR3 has 15 residues.

DNA of the CDR3: TGTGCCAGCAGACAGAGCTCTGGAAACACCATATATTTT. Residues: CASRQSSGNTIYF. The chain uses TRBV14 and TRBJ1-3; unclear D gene. There are 13 residues in the CDR3. V was shortened by 6 bases and J by 0 bases, with 6 bases between the two germline ends. Germline values: CDR1 SGHDN, CDR2 FVKESK. The full variable domain, with the rest looked up from reference TRBV14 and TRBJ1-3, is EAGVTQFPSHSVIEKGQTVTLRCDPISGHDNLYWYRRVMGKEIKFLLHFVKESKQDESGMPNNRFLAERTGGTYSTLKVQPAELEDSGVYFCASRQSSGNTIYFGEGSWLTVV.

The chain links TRBV11-2 to TRBJ2-7, with TRBD2 as a possible D gene (7 bases). Between the trimmed V and J ends, which lost 1 base and 3 bases, there was a span of 13 bases. Germline CDR1 is SGHAT and CDR2 is FQNNGV. This CDR3 has 15 amino acids. The CDR3 reads CASSLGEGGFYEQYF. The CDR3 DNA sequence: TGTGCCAGCAGCTTAGGTGAGGGGGGGTTCTACGAGCAGTACTTC.

The chain is built from TRBV4-2 and TRBJ2-1; the match to TRBD1 covers 11 bases. This CDR3 spans 16 amino acids. Germline V gene lookup returns CDR1 LGHNA and CDR2 YNFKEQ. V lost 3 bases to trimming and J lost 5 bases; unmatched junction nucleotides: 6. The CDR3 here is CASSQEGQGVHNEQFF. The CDR3 nucleotides read TGTGCCAGCAGCCAGGAGGGACAGGGGGTACACAATGAGCAGTTCTTC.

J is TRBJ2-7 and V is TRBV4-2, with D possibly matching TRBD2 (5 bases). The CDR3 consists of 15 residues. V was trimmed by 1 base and J by 4 bases, leaving 14 bases between them. Germline CDR1 and CDR2: LGHNA and YNFKEQ. The CDR3 nucleotides are TGTGCCAGCAGCCAAGGGGTCTCCCCGGGATACGAGCAGTACTTC. Encoded protein: CASSQGVSPGYEQYF.

This clone was counted once. In DNA, the CDR3 is TGTGCCAGCACCCCCGGGGGGGCTCAGCCCCAGCATTTT. The encoded protein is CASTPGGAQPQHF. The chain carries TRBV2 and TRBJ1-5; tentative D call: TRBD1 (6 bases). There are 13 residues in the CDR3. Germline loops: CDR1 SNHLY, CDR2 FYNNEI. Trimming removed 7 bases at V and 6 bases at J, with 13 bases between.

This rearrangement joins TRBV4-1 to TRBJ1-2; 8 bases match TRBD1. The length of the CDR3 is 15 residues. With V trimmed by 2 bases and J by 6 bases, 8 bases remained unmatched. Germline CDR1 and CDR2: MGHRA and YSYEKL. The CDR3 protein is CASSQQVRGLDGYTF. Here the CDR3 DNA reads TGCGCCAGCAGCCAACAGGTCAGGGGGCTTGATGGCTACACCTTC.

This rearrangement joins TRBV5-1 to TRBJ1-1, with no clear D. This CDR3 contains 15 residues. Germline lookup yields CDR1 SGHRS and CDR2 YFSETQ. The V and J ends lost 3 bases and 5 bases respectively, with 17 bases between them. The CDR3, as DNA: TGCGCCAGCAGCTCCAGCCCGGGGTCGGAAACTGAAGCTTTCTTT. Amino acid sequence: CASSSSPGSETEAFF. Combining the CDR3 with reference TRBV5-1 and TRBJ1-1 gives the whole variable domain KAGVTQTPRYLIKTRGQQVTLSCSPISGHRSVSWYQQTPGQGLQFLFEYFSETQRNKGNFPGRFSGRQFSNSRSEMNVSTLELGDSALYLCASSSSPGSETEAFFGQGTRLTVV.

V is TRBV12-3 or TRBV12-4 and J is TRBJ2-5; D call uncertain. Deletions cut 2 bases from V and 2 bases from J, with 3 bases between. The CDR3 has 12 residues. The CDR3: CASSLTQETQYF. CDR3 DNA sequence: TGTGCCAGCAGTTTAACACAAGAGACCCAGTACTTC.

V gene TRBV12-3 or TRBV12-4 combines with J gene TRBJ2-3; D is undetermined. The CDR3 runs to 12 residues. The V end lost 3 bases, the J end lost 6 bases, and 7 bases lay between the germline ends. The chain's CDR3 is CASSFSRDTQYF. CDR3 in DNA: TGTGCCAGCAGTTTTAGTCGGGATACGCAGTATTTT.

This clone appeared a single time. The rearrangement links TRBV7-8 to TRBJ1-5; D remains ambiguous. Between the trimmed V and J ends, which lost 1 base and 6 bases, there was a span of 7 bases. Germline assignment: CDR1 SGHVS and CDR2 FQNEAQ. The length of the CDR3 is 13 residues. In DNA form, the CDR3 reads TGTGCCAGCAGCTTAGAACAGACTCAGCCCCAGCATTTT. Encoded protein: CASSLEQTQPQHF.

This clone was recorded a few times. The chain combines TRBV5-4 with TRBJ2-2, with D tentatively TRBD1 (6 bases). Trimming removed 7 bases from V and 0 bases from J, with 16 bases in between. CDR3 length: 16 amino acids. Germline CDR1 is SGHNT and CDR2 is YYREEE (reference sequence). In nucleotides, the CDR3 is TGTGCCAGCCTCTCCGGGACACCAACGAACACCGGGGAGCTGTTTTTT. As protein: CASLSGTPTNTGELFF.

The count of this clone is one. The V and J genes are TRBV5-6 and TRBJ1-5, with 9 positions matching TRBD1. Trimming took 1 base from V and 3 from J; bases not matched to a gene: 5. This CDR3 spans 16 amino acids. Per the germline V gene, CDR1 is SGHDT and CDR2 is YYEEEE. CDR3 coding DNA: TGTGCCAGCAGCTTGATGGGACAGGGAGTCAATCAGCCCCAGCATTTT. This sequence encodes CASSLMGQGVNQPQHF.

The gene calls are TRBV11-1 and TRBJ2-5; no clear D. The germline V and J ends were trimmed by 3 bases and 2 bases, with 7 bases remaining between them. This CDR3 region has 13 residues. Looked up from germline, CDR1 is SGHAT and CDR2 is FQDESV (reference sequence). The CDR3 loop is CASSFSEQETQYF. CDR3 nucleotides: TGTGCCAGCAGCTTTTCAGAACAAGAGACCCAGTACTTC.

The chain joins TRBV28 to TRBJ1-1; a possible D gene is TRBD1 (5 bases). This CDR3 comprises 13 residues. CDR1 and CDR2 (germline): MDHEN, SYDVKM. V was cut by 2 bases and J by 5 bases, with 9 bases left in between. The DNA for the CDR3 is TGTGCCAGCAGTTTAGGGGGGGTTACTGAAGCTTTCTTT. Its translation: CASSLGGVTEAFF.

This chain connects TRBV6-1 to TRBJ1-1, with 8 bases lining up with TRBD1. CDR1 is MNHNS, CDR2 SASEGT, per germline. CDR3 size: 16 residues. J lost 0 bases, V lost 4 bases, and 7 bases had no gene match. CDR3: CASSARQGPVNTEAFF. The CDR3 DNA reads as TGTGCCAGCAGTGCCCGACAGGGGCCCGTGAACACTGAAGCTTTCTTT.

V and J are TRBV27 and TRBJ2-3; TRBD2 agrees at 10 bases. The CDR3 is 16 amino acids. Germline CDR1 reads MNHEY; CDR2 reads SMNVEV (reference sequence). The V and J ends lost 5 bases and 0 bases, in that order; junction bases with no gene match: 5. The CDR3 loop is CASSPLAGESTDTQYF. CDR3 bases: TGTGCCAGCAGTCCCCTAGCGGGGGAGAGCACAGATACGCAGTATTTT.

The chain uses TRBV7-3 and TRBJ2-5; 9 positions match TRBD1. Trimming at V came to 5 bases and at J to 5 bases, leaving 9 bases not matched to a gene. Germline V gene data show CDR1 as SGHTA and CDR2 as FQGTGA. The CDR3 is made up of 15 amino acids. CDR3 sequence reads: CASSPTGGDGETQYF. The CDR3 coding sequence is TGTGCCAGCAGCCCGACAGGGGGGGACGGGGAGACCCAGTACTTC.

The rearrangement joins TRBV9 to TRBJ2-5, with TRBD2 matching over 10 bases. CDR1 and CDR2 (germline): SGDLS, YYNGEE. The ends lost 0 bases at V and 5 bases at J; junction bases unmatched: 4. CDR3 length: 15 amino acids. Here the CDR3 DNA reads TGTGCCAGCAGCGTAGGGACTAGCGGATGGGAGACCCAGTACTTC. Amino acid sequence: CASSVGTSGWETQYF. Together with reference TRBV9 and TRBJ2-5, the CDR3 gives the full variable domain: DSGVTQTPKHLITATGQRVTLRCSPRSGDLSVYWYQQSLDQGLQFLIQYYNGEERAKGNILERFSAQQFPDLHSELNLSSLELGDSALYFCASSVGTSGWETQYFGPGTRLLVL.

V usage is TRBV28 and J usage is TRBJ1-5; no reliable D call. V lost 1 base and J lost 7, with 5 bases in between. Germline CDR1 reads MDHEN; CDR2 reads SYDVKM. The CDR3 runs to 12 residues. As DNA, the CDR3 is TGTGCCAGCAGTTTATCCCTCCAGCCCCAGCATTTT. It is translated as CASSLSLQPQHF.

Only a few counts were recorded for this clone. CDR3 in DNA: TGTGCCAGCAGCACCCCAGGGAGGGGTACTGAAGCTTTCTTT. It yields the protein CASSTPGRGTEAFF. J is TRBJ1-1 and V is TRBV3-1 (or the pseudogene TRBV3-2), with a tentative D call TRBD1 (5 bases). The CDR3 length is 14 residues. Trimming stripped 5 bases from V and 5 bases from J, with 15 bases between. Germline CDR1 and CDR2: LGHDT and YNNKEL (reference sequence).

The chain carries TRBV14 and TRBJ2-3; 7 bases match TRBD1. This CDR3 region has 16 residues. Germline assignment: CDR1 SGHDN and CDR2 FVKESK. V shed 1 base and J 4 bases; nucleotides not matched to a gene: 8. CDR3 region: CASSQGPGQLSDTQYF. DNA of the CDR3: TGTGCCAGCAGCCAAGGCCCGGGACAGCTCTCAGATACGCAGTATTTT.

J is TRBJ1-2 and V is TRBV4-3; D might be TRBD1 (5 bases). The CDR3 loop spans 16 amino acids. With 0 bases removed from V and 4 bases from J, the gap between germline ends came to 15 bases. Germline V CDR1 and CDR2: LGHNA, YSLEER. The CDR3 DNA is TGCGCCAGCAGCCAAGATCCGGAGGCGGGGGGCTATGGCTACACCTTC. This codes for CASSQDPEAGGYGYTF.

The chain carries TRBV9 and TRBJ2-3, with D possibly matching TRBD1 (5 bases). Trimming stripped 0 bases from V and 7 bases from J, with 18 bases between. CDR1 is SGDLS, CDR2 YYNGEE, per germline. The CDR3 is made up of 16 amino acids. The CDR3 region is CASSVARGHLTNTQYF. DNA of the CDR3: TGTGCCAGCAGCGTAGCAAGGGGTCACCTCACGAATACGCAGTATTTT.

This clone was seen more than once but under ten times. This sequence joins TRBV5-4 and TRBJ2-3; TRBD1 aligns across 10 bases. The V and J ends lost 0 bases and 4 bases, in that order; junction bases with no gene match: 2. The CDR3 length is 15 residues. Per the germline V gene, CDR1 is SGHNT and CDR2 is YYREEE (reference sequence). The chain's CDR3 is CASSLGQGASDTQYF. For the CDR3, the DNA is TGTGCCAGCAGCTTGGGACAGGGGGCCTCAGATACGCAGTATTTT.

V usage is TRBV11-2 and J usage is TRBJ1-1; TRBD1 matches 9 bases. J was trimmed by 5 bases and V by 5 bases; bases with no gene match: 6. The CDR3 is 14 amino acids. CDR1 is SGHAT, CDR2 FQNNGV, per germline. The CDR3 DNA sequence: TGTGCCAGCAGCCACGGCGGACAGGGGACTGAAGCTTTCTTT. It codes for CASSHGGQGTEAFF.